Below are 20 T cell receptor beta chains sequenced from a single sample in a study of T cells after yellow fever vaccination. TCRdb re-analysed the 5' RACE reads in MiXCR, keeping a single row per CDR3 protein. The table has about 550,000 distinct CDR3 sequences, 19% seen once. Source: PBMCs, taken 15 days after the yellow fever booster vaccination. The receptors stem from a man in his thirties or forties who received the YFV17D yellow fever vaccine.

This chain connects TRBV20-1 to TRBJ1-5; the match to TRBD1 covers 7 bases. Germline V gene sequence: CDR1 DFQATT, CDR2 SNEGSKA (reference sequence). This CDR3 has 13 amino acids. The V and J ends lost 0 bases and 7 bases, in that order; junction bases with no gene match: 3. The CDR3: CSAREGTAQPQHF. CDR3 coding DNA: TGCAGTGCTAGAGAAGGGACAGCACAGCCCCAGCATTTT.

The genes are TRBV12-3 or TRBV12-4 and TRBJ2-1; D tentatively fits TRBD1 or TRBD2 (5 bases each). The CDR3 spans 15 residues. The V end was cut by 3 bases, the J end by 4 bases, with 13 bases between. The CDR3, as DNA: TGTGCCAGCAGTTTGGCAGGGACCCTTTACAATGAGCAGTTCTTC. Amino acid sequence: CASSLAGTLYNEQFF.

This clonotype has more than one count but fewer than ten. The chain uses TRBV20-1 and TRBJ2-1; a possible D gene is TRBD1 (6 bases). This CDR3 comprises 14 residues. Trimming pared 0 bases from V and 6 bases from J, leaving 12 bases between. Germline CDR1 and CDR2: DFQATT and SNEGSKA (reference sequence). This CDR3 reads CSAREGTGFNEQFF. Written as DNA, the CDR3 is TGCAGTGCTAGAGAGGGTACAGGGTTCAATGAGCAGTTCTTC.

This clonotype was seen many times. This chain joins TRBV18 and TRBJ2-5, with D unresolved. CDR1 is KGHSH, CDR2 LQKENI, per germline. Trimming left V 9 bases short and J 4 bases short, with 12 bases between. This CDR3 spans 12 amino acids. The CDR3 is CASSQSLETQYF. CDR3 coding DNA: TGTGCCAGTTCCCAGAGCCTAGAGACCCAGTACTTC.

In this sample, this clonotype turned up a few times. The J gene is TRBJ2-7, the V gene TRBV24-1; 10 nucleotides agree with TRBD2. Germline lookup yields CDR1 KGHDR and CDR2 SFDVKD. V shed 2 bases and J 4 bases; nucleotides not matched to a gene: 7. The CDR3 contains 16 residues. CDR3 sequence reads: CATSDSKAGGPYEQYF. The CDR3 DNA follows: TGTGCCACCAGTGATTCTAAAGCGGGAGGGCCTTACGAGCAGTACTTC.

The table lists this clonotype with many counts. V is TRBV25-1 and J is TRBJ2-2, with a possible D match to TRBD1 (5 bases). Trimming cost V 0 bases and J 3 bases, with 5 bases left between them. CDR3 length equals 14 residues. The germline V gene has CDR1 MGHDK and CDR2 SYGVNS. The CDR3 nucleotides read TGTGCCAGCAGTGAATACAGGGACACCGGGGAGCTGTTTTTT. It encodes CASSEYRDTGELFF.

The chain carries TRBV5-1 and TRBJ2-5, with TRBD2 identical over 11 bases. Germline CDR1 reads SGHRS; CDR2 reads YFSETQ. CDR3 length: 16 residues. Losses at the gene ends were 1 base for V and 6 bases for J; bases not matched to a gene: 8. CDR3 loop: CASSLRLAGPEKTQYF. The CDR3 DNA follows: TGCGCCAGCAGCTTGAGACTAGCGGGACCCGAGAAGACCCAGTACTTC.

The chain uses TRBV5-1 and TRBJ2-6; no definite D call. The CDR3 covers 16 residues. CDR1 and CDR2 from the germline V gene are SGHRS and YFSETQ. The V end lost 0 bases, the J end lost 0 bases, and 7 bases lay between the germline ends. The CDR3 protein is CASSLGHLSGANVLTF. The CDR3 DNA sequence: TGCGCCAGCAGCTTGGGACATCTCTCTGGGGCCAACGTCCTGACTTTC.

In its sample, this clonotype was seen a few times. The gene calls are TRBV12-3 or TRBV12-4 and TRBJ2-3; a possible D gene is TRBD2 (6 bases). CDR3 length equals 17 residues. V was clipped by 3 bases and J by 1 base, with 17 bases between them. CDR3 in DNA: TGTGCCAGCAGTTTCTTTACCGGGACTTTGGGCACAGATACGCAGTATTTT. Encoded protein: CASSFFTGTLGTDTQYF.

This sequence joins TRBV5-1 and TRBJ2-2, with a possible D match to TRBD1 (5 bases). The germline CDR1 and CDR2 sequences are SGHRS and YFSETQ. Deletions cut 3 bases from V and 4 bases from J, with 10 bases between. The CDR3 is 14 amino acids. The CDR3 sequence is CASSSDKPTGELFF. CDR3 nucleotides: TGCGCCAGCAGCTCGGACAAGCCCACCGGGGAGCTGTTTTTT.

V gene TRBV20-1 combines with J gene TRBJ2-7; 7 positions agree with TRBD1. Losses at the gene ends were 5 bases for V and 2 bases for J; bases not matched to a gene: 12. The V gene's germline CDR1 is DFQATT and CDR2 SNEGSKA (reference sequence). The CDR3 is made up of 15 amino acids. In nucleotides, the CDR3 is TGCAGTGCTTCCCCTATTGCTGGACAGGCCTACGAGCAGTACTTC. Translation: CSASPIAGQAYEQYF.

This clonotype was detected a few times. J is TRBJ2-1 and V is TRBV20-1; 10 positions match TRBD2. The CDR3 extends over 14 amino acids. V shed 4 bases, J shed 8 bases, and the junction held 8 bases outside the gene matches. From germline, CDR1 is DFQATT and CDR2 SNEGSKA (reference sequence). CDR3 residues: CSATLAGVQHEQFF. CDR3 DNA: TGCAGTGCTACCCTAGCGGGAGTACAGCATGAGCAGTTCTTC.

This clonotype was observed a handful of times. The CDR3 DNA is TGTGCCAGCAGACTAGCGGGAGAAGGGACCCAGTACTTC. As protein: CASRLAGEGTQYF. J is TRBJ2-5 and V is TRBV12-3 or TRBV12-4; TRBD2 matches 11 bases. The V gene end was trimmed by 6 bases and the J gene end by 7 bases; junction bases not matched to a gene: 4. The CDR3 has 13 residues.

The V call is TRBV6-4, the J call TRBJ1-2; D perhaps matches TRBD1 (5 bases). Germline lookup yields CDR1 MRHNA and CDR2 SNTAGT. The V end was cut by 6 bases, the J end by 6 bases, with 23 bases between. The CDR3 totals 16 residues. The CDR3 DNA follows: TGTGCCAGCAGCCTCAAGGCGAGGGTATCAGGGAATGGCTACACCTTC. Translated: CASSLKARVSGNGYTF.

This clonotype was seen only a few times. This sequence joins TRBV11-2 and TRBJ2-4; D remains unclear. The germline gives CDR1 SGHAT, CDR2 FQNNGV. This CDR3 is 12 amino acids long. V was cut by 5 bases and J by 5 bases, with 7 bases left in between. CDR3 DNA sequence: TGTGCCAGCAGCCCACCAGAAAACATTCAGTACTTC. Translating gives CASSPPENIQYF.

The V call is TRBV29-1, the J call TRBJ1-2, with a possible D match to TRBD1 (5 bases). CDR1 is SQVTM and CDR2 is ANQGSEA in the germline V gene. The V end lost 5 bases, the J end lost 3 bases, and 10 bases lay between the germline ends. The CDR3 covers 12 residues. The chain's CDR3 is CSVYTGDYGYTF. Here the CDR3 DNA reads TGCAGCGTTTACACGGGGGACTATGGCTACACCTTC.

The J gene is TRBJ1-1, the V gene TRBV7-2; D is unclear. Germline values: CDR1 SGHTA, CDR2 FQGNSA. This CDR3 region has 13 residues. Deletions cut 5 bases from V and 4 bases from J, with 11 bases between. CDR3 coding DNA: TGTGCCAGCAGCCCACAGCTTCCCACTGAAGCTTTCTTT. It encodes CASSPQLPTEAFF.

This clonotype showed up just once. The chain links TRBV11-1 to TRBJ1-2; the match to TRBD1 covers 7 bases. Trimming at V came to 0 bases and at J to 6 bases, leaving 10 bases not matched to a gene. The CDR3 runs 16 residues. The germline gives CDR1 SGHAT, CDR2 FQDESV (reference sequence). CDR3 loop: CASSLAGRQGGDGYTF. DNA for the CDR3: TGTGCCAGCAGCTTAGCCGGTCGACAGGGAGGGGATGGCTACACCTTC.

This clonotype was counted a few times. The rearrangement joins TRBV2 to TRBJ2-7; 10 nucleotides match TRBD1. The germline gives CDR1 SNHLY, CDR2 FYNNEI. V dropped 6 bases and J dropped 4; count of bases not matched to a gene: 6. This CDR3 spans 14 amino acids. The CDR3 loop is CASSGGQGDYEQYF. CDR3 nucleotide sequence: TGTGCCAGCAGCGGAGGACAGGGGGATTACGAGCAGTACTTC.

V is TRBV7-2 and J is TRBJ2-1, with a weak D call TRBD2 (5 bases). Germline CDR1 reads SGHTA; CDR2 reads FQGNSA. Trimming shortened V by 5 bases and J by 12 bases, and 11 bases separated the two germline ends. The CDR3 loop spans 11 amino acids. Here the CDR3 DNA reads TGTGCCAGCAGCCTCGACTATCGGCAGTTCTTC. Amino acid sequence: CASSLDYRQFF.